The clone carrying this T cell receptor beta chain was seen only a few times. The CDR3 length is 12 residues. The germline V and J ends were trimmed by 7 bases and 6 bases, with 12 bases remaining between them. Germline CDR1 SNHLY, CDR2 FYNNEI. Documented treatment: oral pan-JAK inhibitor, 5-10 mg twice daily. Peripheral blood, together with lesional scalp punch biopsies, was collected from alopecia areata patients. Extraction and reverse transcription of RNA yielded cDNA as the sequencing template. The repertoire was sequenced with immunoSEQ multiplex PCR; TCRdb's copy has only in-frame clones and lacks some. Of over 150,000 clones listed, 45% to 75% are singletons. The data belong to a study of CD8+ T cells in alopecia areata.

This receptor was taken from a human donor with alopecia areata. The rearrangement links TRBV2 to TRBJ1-2; D gene uncertain. The sample in question was CD4+ T cells sorted from blood, obtained at week 4, from a patient treated with tofacitinib. CDR3 nucleotide sequence: TGTGCCAGCACCAAAGCCGGGGATGGCTACACCTTC. Translation gives CASTKAGDGYTF.